These 21 T cell receptor beta chains originate from one sample sequenced in a study of cytomegalovirus exposure and HLA in healthy donors. PCR employed 60 Vbeta and 13 Jbeta primers. Some clones are missing from TCRdb's copy, which holds only in-frame ones; the method was immunoSEQ multiplex PCR. The sample includes 75,000 to 95,000 clones. Input material: PBMCs. The source of these receptors is a girl under 18 in good health and CMV-seropositive.

The chain is built from TRBV4-1 and TRBJ1-2; D is possibly TRBD1 (5 bases). The CDR3 is 15 amino acids. V lost 4 bases to trimming and J lost 4 bases, with 16 bases between them. Germline loops: CDR1 MGHRA, CDR2 YSYEKL. The CDR3 nucleotides read TGCGCCAGCAGCCCAACCTACTCGGGGGGCTATGGCTACACCTTC. It codes for CASSPTYSGGYGYTF.

The chain recombines TRBV10-2 with TRBJ2-3; a weak D match, TRBD2 (5 bases). Per germline, CDR1 WSHSY and CDR2 SAAADI. CDR3 size: 16 residues. V was shortened by 4 bases and J by 1 base, with 15 bases between the two germline ends. CDR3 sequence: CASSGILGRGTDTQYF. CDR3 bases: TGCGCCAGCAGTGGGATACTAGGAAGGGGCACAGATACGCAGTATTTT.

V and J are TRBV2 and TRBJ1-1, with 10 bases aligning to TRBD1. CDR3 length: 16 amino acids. Trimming removed 6 bases from V and 1 base from J; junction bases left unmatched: 8. Germline V gives CDR1 SNHLY, CDR2 FYNNEI. The CDR3 sequence is CASRGTGEVRNTEAFF. In DNA, the CDR3 is TGTGCCAGCAGGGGGACAGGGGAGGTGAGGAACACTGAAGCTTTCTTT.

The chain is built from TRBV9 and TRBJ1-2; TRBD1 aligns across 9 bases. From germline, CDR1 is SGDLS and CDR2 YYNGEE. Germline trimming cut 0 bases from V and 4 bases from J; bases unmatched to any gene: 16. The length of the CDR3 is 19 residues. The CDR3: CASSVGRDRVESDFYGYTF. In DNA, the CDR3 is TGTGCCAGCAGCGTAGGCAGGGACAGGGTCGAATCGGACTTCTATGGCTACACCTTC.

V is TRBV4-2 and J is TRBJ1-2, with TRBD1 identical over 7 bases. Germline V gives CDR1 LGHNA, CDR2 YNFKEQ. The CDR3 covers 15 residues. Losses at the gene ends were 5 bases for V and 4 bases for J; bases not matched to a gene: 10. The CDR3 reads CASSVQGFDSYGYTF. Written as DNA, the CDR3 is TGTGCCAGCAGCGTACAGGGGTTTGACAGCTATGGCTACACCTTC.

The chain joins TRBV4-3 to TRBJ1-5; the D is unclear. V gave up 3 bases and J gave up 5 bases, with 8 bases separating them. The CDR3 is 13 residues long. Germline assignment: CDR1 LGHNA and CDR2 YSLEER. CDR3 bases: TGCGCCAGCAGCCAGGGCTCTTATCAGCCCCAGCATTTT. Protein: CASSQGSYQPQHF.

This chain connects TRBV5-1 to TRBJ1-6; 9 bases map to TRBD1. This CDR3 spans 14 amino acids. V was pared by 2 bases and J by 7 bases, with 1 base of the junction left unmatched. Germline V gives CDR1 SGHRS, CDR2 YFSETQ. The CDR3 DNA reads as TGCGCCAGCAGCTTTACAGGGGGCAATTCACCCCTCCACTTT. Translating it yields CASSFTGGNSPLHF.

The V gene is TRBV5-1, the J gene TRBJ2-3; a weak D match, TRBD1 (6 bases). Looked up from germline, CDR1 is SGHRS and CDR2 is YFSETQ. This CDR3 is built from 14 residues. Between the trimmed V and J ends, which lost 5 bases and 3 bases, there was a span of 13 bases. In DNA form, the CDR3 reads TGCGCCAGCAGAGGGGGAATTGGTACAGATACGCAGTATTTT. Translated: CASRGGIGTDTQYF.

The CDR3 sequence is CASSLIGGKEAFF. As DNA, the CDR3 is TGTGCCAGTAGTTTAATAGGCGGAAAAGAAGCTTTCTTT. The V and J genes are TRBV19 and TRBJ1-1; D not certain. V was shortened by 5 bases and J by 8 bases, with 15 bases between the two germline ends. Germline V gene data show CDR1 as LNHDA and CDR2 as SQIVND (reference sequence). The CDR3 length is 13 residues.

V gene TRBV5-6 combines with J gene TRBJ1-2, with D uncertain. The V and J ends lost 0 bases and 2 bases respectively, with 8 bases between them. The CDR3 is 14 residues long. CDR1 and CDR2 from the germline V gene are SGHDT and YYEEEE. Here the CDR3 DNA reads TGTGCCAGCAGCTTGGGAACGGGAAACTATGGCTACACCTTC. Amino acids: CASSLGTGNYGYTF.

The CDR3 loop reads CASSTGGSSYNEQFF. The DNA of the CDR3 is TGTGCCAGTAGTACAGGGGGGAGCTCCTACAATGAGCAGTTCTTC. The rearrangement joins TRBV19 to TRBJ2-1; maybe TRBD1 (7 bases). The germline gives CDR1 LNHDA, CDR2 SQIVND (reference sequence). The CDR3 extends over 15 amino acids. The V gene lost 4 bases and the J gene lost 0 bases, with 10 bases spanning the gap.

The chain links TRBV9 to TRBJ2-2; D gene unclear. This CDR3 comprises 16 residues. Germline V gene sequence: CDR1 SGDLS, CDR2 YYNGEE. Between the trimmed V and J ends, which lost 4 bases and 4 bases, there was a span of 17 bases. CDR3 nucleotide sequence: TGTGCCAGCAGCCCCGAGCTGACGCCGGGCACCGGGGAGCTGTTTTTT. It encodes CASSPELTPGTGELFF.

The chain couples TRBV7-9 to TRBJ2-7, with 8 bases matching TRBD1. Losses at the gene ends were 6 bases for V and 5 bases for J; bases not matched to a gene: 9. The CDR3 totals 14 residues. Germline V lookup: CDR1 SEHNR, CDR2 FQNEAQ (reference sequence). The CDR3 region is CASSPKDRVDEQYF. As DNA, the CDR3 is TGTGCCAGCAGTCCAAAGGACAGGGTCGACGAGCAGTACTTC. The entire variable domain, with the rest obtained from reference TRBV7-9 and TRBJ2-7, is as follows: DTGVSQNPRHKITKRGQNVTFRCDPISEHNRLYWYRQTLGQGPEFLTYFQNEAQLEKSRLLSDRFSAERPKGSFSTLEIQRTEQGDSAMYLCASSPKDRVDEQYFGPGTRLTVT.

The CDR3 here is CASSQDTNPADIQYF. The CDR3 bases are TGCGCCAGCAGCCAAGATACAAACCCGGCGGACATTCAGTACTTC. The chain carries TRBV4-3 and TRBJ2-4; D not certain. CDR3 length: 15 residues. V dropped 0 bases and J dropped 8 bases, with 14 bases sitting between them. Per the germline V gene, CDR1 is LGHNA and CDR2 is YSLEER.

The CDR3 reads CASSLARQGTGELFF. For the CDR3, the DNA is TGTGCCAGCAGCTTAGCCCGTCAGGGGACCGGGGAGCTGTTTTTT. This sequence joins TRBV11-2 and TRBJ2-2, with a possible D match to TRBD1 (6 bases). V gave up 1 base and J gave up 5 bases, with 11 bases separating them. The CDR3 spans 15 residues. Germline CDR1 reads SGHAT; CDR2 reads FQNNGV.

On this clone: Its ends do not fully match the called genes, so a read error is possible. The chain is built from TRBV7-7 and TRBJ2-3; TRBD2 matches at 12 bases. This CDR3 spans 19 amino acids. In germline, CDR1 is SSHAT, CDR2 FNYEAQ (reference sequence). CDR3 bases: TGTGCTAGCAGCTTAGGACTAGCGGGGCGTCCGCCTAGCACAGATACGCAGTATTTT. Translation gives CASSLGLAGRPPSTDTQYF.

Worth noting for this clone: Mismatch with germline at one junction end may stem from a read error. This chain connects TRBV6-5 to TRBJ2-3; D may be TRBD2 (5 bases). The CDR3 loop spans 14 amino acids. Germline V lookup: CDR1 MNHEY, CDR2 SVGAGI. The CDR3 DNA reads TGTGCCAGCAGTTACGGAATGGGAGAAGATAAGCAGTATTTT. Its translation: CASSYGMGEDKQYF.

The V and J genes are TRBV11-2 and TRBJ2-1, with TRBD1 matching 10 bases. V trimming: 5 bases; J trimming: 7 bases; junction bases outside the gene matches: 8. The CDR3 is 15 amino acids. The V gene's germline CDR1 is SGHAT and CDR2 FQNNGV. The CDR3 reads CASSPGTGVWNEQFF. Here the CDR3 DNA reads TGTGCCAGCAGCCCCGGGACAGGGGTTTGGAATGAGCAGTTCTTC.

The gene calls are TRBV18 and TRBJ1-6, with D unresolved. The CDR3 is 17 amino acids. In germline, CDR1 is KGHSH, CDR2 LQKENI. Trimming took 5 bases from V and 6 from J, leaving 20 bases between them. The CDR3 nucleotides read TGTGCCAGCTCAATTATGAACCCCGGGGTAGGTAATTCACCCCTCCACTTT. It yields the protein CASSIMNPGVGNSPLHF.

The chain uses TRBV9 and TRBJ2-5; 8 nucleotides match TRBD2. Looked up from germline, CDR1 is SGDLS and CDR2 is YYNGEE. Trimming took 3 bases from V and 0 from J; bases not matched to a gene: 4. The CDR3 is made up of 15 amino acids. CDR3: CASSGKRGNQETQYF. CDR3 in DNA: TGTGCCAGCAGCGGTAAGCGGGGGAACCAAGAGACCCAGTACTTC. Complete variable domain (other parts from reference TRBV9 and TRBJ2-5): DSGVTQTPKHLITATGQRVTLRCSPRSGDLSVYWYQQSLDQGLQFLIQYYNGEERAKGNILERFSAQQFPDLHSELNLSSLELGDSALYFCASSGKRGNQETQYFGPGTRLLVL.

The chain links TRBV29-1 to TRBJ2-2; no reliable D call. The CDR3 totals 12 residues. Germline CDR1 reads SQVTM; CDR2 reads ANQGSEA. The V end lost 0 bases, the J end lost 11 bases, and 10 bases lay between the germline ends. Here the CDR3 reads CSVEDPVRELFF. The CDR3 DNA reads TGCAGCGTTGAAGACCCCGTGAGAGAGCTGTTTTTT.